These T cell receptor beta chains were read from a single sample in a study of T cell changes during pregnancy in multiple sclerosis. The repertoire was sequenced with immunoSEQ multiplex PCR; TCRdb's copy has only in-frame clones and lacks some. The table lists tens of thousands of clones, about 91% of them singletons, with about 0.48% in the top ten. The material sequenced was CD4+ T cells from peripheral blood mononuclear cells, taken in the second trimester of pregnancy. The receptor source for this set is a female donor in good health, enrolled as a control in a pregnancy study. CDR3s include the opening cysteine and the closing phenylalanine or tryptophan. D genes are given only for firm matches. Size is omitted from some rows. Given values are once, few, many or a class for expanded clones.

>NA|TRBJ1-5|TRBV19|NA
TGTGCCAGTAGTATAGAAGTGGCCGCTCGTCAGCCCCAGCATTTT
CASSIEVAARQPQHF
>once|TRBJ2-5|TRBV10-3|TRBD2
TGTGCCATCAGTGAAGTAGCGGGGGAAGAGACCCAGTACTTC
CAISEVAGEETQYF
>NA|TRBJ1-2|TRBV5-6|TRBD1
TGTGCCAGCAGCTTTCAGGGACAGGGGACTCGTGGCTACACCTTC
CASSFQGQGTRGYTF
>once|TRBJ2-7|TRBV6-1|NA
TGTGCCAGCAGAAGAGGCGAGCAGTACTTC
CASRRGEQYF
>NA|TRBJ2-2|TRBV7-6|NA
TGTGCCAGCAGGCCCGGACAGAGGTCCGGGGAGCTGTTTTTT
CASRPGQRSGELFF
>NA|TRBJ1-2|TRBV5-1|NA
TGTGCCAGCAGCCCGGACGGGGGAGTAGCTAACGGCTACACCTTC
CASSPDGGVANGYTF
>NA|TRBJ2-5|TRBV6-1|TRBD2
TGTGCCAGCAGTGGATCATGGACTAGCGGGGGGGGACTTCAAGAGACCCAGTACTTC
CASSGSWTSGGGLQETQYF
>NA|TRBJ2-1|TRBV7-3|NA
TGTGCCAGCAGTTCGACAGGCTCCTACAATGAGCAGTTCTTC
CASSSTGSYNEQFF
>NA|TRBJ2-5|TRBV30|NA
TGTGCCTGGAGTCCGGGGGATATTAAGAAGACCCAGTACTTC
CAWSPGDIKKTQYF
>NA|TRBJ2-7|TRBV2|TRBD1
TGTGCCAGCAGGAGGGGGCAGAGGGACTCCTACGAGCAGTACTTC
CASRRGQRDSYEQYF
>NA|TRBJ1-5|TRBV7-2|NA
TGTGCCAGCAGCTTAGCCCAACAACAGCCCCAGCATTTT
CASSLAQQQPQHF
>NA|TRBJ1-2|TRBV5-1|NA
TGCGCCAGCAGCTTGAGCGGGGGTCCCCAGGGGACAGGCTACACCTTC
CASSLSGGPQGTGYTF
>NA|TRBJ2-3|TRBV5-4|TRBD2
TGTGCCAGCAGTTCCAGTCCGGGACTAGCGGGGACTAGCACAGATACGCAGTATTTT
CASSSSPGLAGTSTDTQYF
>NA|TRBJ2-7|TRBV28|TRBD1
TGTGCCAGCAGCTTCCCAGGACAGGGGTCCTACGAGCAGTACTTC
CASSFPGQGSYEQYF
>NA|TRBJ2-3|TRBV2|TRBD2
TGTGCCAGCAGTAGTACGTCTAGCGGGACTTATACGCAGTATTTT
CASSSTSSGTYTQYF
>NA|TRBJ2-1|TRBV27|NA
TGTGCCAGCAGTTTAAGGTACAGGGCTAACAATGAGCAGTTCTTC
CASSLRYRANNEQFF
>NA|TRBJ2-7|TRBV6-5|TRBD2
TGTGCCAGCAGTTACGGCGGGAGCAGGTACGAGCAGTACTTC
CASSYGGSRYEQYF
>NA|TRBJ1-2|TRBV5-1|NA
TGCGCCAGCAGCGTGGGGCAGGGCGGCTACACCTTC
CASSVGQGGYTF
>once|TRBJ2-7|TRBV10-3|TRBD1
TGTGCCATCAGTGGTTCCGCCGGGACAGGGGCCTACGAGCAGTACTTC
CAISGSAGTGAYEQYF
>NA|TRBJ2-5|TRBV29-1|NA
TGCAGCGTTGTGTTGGAGGGCCAAGGGACCCAGTACTTC
CSVVLEGQGTQYF
>few|TRBJ2-7|TRBV27|TRBD2
TGTGCCAGCAGTTTAAGGTTTGCGGGAGGGCCGGGCGAGCAGTACTTC
CASSLRFAGGPGEQYF
>NA|TRBJ2-7|TRBV30|NA
TGTGCCTGGAGTGTACCAGGGGCGAGGGACGAGCAGTACTTC
CAWSVPGARDEQYF
>few|TRBJ2-5|TRBV11-1|TRBD2
TGTGCCAGCAGCGCGCGGGGGGACCAAGAGACCCAGTACTTC
CASSARGDQETQYF
>once|TRBJ1-6|TRBV11-2|TRBD1
TGTGCCAGCAGCTTACAGTCTTACCTTAGGGGGCTCGAGAATTCACCCCTCCACTTT
CASSLQSYLRGLENSPLHF
>NA|TRBJ2-3|TRBV27|NA
TGTGCCAGCAGACCCAGGGTCCCCGGTAGCACAGATACGCAGTATTTT
CASRPRVPGSTDTQYF
>NA|TRBJ2-3|TRBV2|NA
TGTGCCACTATTAGCGGATCTAGCACAGATACGCAGTATTTT
CATISGSSTDTQYF
>NA|TRBJ2-5|TRBV5-1|NA
TGCGCCAGCAGCTCCAGGGGGAGTAGCGGGGCCCAAGAGACCCAGTACTTC
CASSSRGSSGAQETQYF
>NA|TRBJ2-3|TRBV2|TRBD2
TGTGCCAGCAGTGCGACTAGCGGGGGAATCACAGATACGCAGTATTTT
CASSATSGGITDTQYF
>once|TRBJ1-2|TRBV2|NA
TGTGCCAGCAGGGAGGACGTTCCCGGGGACTATGGCTACACCTTC
CASREDVPGDYGYTF
>once|TRBJ2-5|TRBV18|NA
TGTGCCAGCGGCGGCGGACTCCGGGAGACCCAGTACTTC
CASGGGLRETQYF
>once|TRBJ1-2|TRBV7-8|NA
TGTGCCAGCAGCTTAGTTGTAATAGGGAGCGGCGGTTCGGGCTACACCTTC
CASSLVVIGSGGSGYTF
>once|TRBJ1-2|TRBV30|NA
TGTGCCTGGGACGCCGGGGTAGGGCGTGGCTACACCTTC
CAWDAGVGRGYTF
>NA|TRBJ2-2|TRBV7-2|NA
TGTGCCAGCAGCCCCCCCCCGGGGACCGGGGAGCTGTTTTTT
CASSPPPGTGELFF
>NA|TRBJ1-5|TRBV19|TRBD1
TGTGCCAGTAGTATGGGGGACAGGAATAATCAGCCCCAGCATTTT
CASSMGDRNNQPQHF
>NA|TRBJ1-1|TRBV6-5|NA
TGTGCCAGCAGTTACTCGGGGGGTCAGAACACTGAAGCTTTCTTT
CASSYSGGQNTEAFF
>NA|TRBJ2-7|TRBV29-1|TRBD2
TGCAGCGTAGGTGGGGGGGTAGCCTACGAGCAGTACTTC
CSVGGGVAYEQYF
>NA|TRBJ2-5|TRBV11-3|NA
TGTGCCAGCAGCTCCAGGGTTACAGAGACCCAGTACTTC
CASSSRVTETQYF
>NA|TRBJ1-2|TRBV19|TRBD1
TGTGCCAGTAGTATTGAACAGGGGGCGCATGGCTACACCTTC
CASSIEQGAHGYTF
>NA|TRBJ1-2|TRBV28|NA
TGTGCCAGCAAAGAAGGGATAAGGGGTGGCTACACCTTC
CASKEGIRGGYTF
>NA|TRBJ2-1|TRBV15|NA
TGTGCCACCAGCAGACCAGAGGGGGGGCCTCGTCAGTTCTTC
CATSRPEGGPRQFF
>once|TRBJ2-3|TRBV28|NA
TGTGCCACCAATCGGGGGGCCCGCACAGATACGCAGTATTTT
CATNRGARTDTQYF
>NA|TRBJ2-3|TRBV15|TRBD2
TGTGCCACCAGCAGAGACAGACTAGCGGGGGGAGATACGCAGTATTTT
CATSRDRLAGGDTQYF
>NA|TRBJ2-1|TRBV7-9|TRBD2
TGTGCCAGCAGCCCGGGAGGGTATAGTGAGCAGTTCTTC
CASSPGGYSEQFF
>NA|TRBJ2-7|TRBV6-5|NA
TGTGCCAGCAGACCACAGGGCTCCTACGAGCAGTACTTC
CASRPQGSYEQYF